These 5 T cell receptor beta chains share one sample of origin, sequenced in a study of cytomegalovirus exposure and HLA in healthy donors. This table comes from immunoSEQ multiplex PCR, and its TCRdb copy is limited to in-frame clones, with some not included. The repertoire holds more than 85,000 clones, with about 93% as singletons. Sequencing was done on a sample of PBMCs. These receptors were obtained from a woman in her 30s in good health and CMV-seropositive.

The chain employs TRBV29-1 and TRBJ2-7; the D gene is possibly TRBD1 (6 bases). From germline, CDR1 is SQVTM and CDR2 ANQGSEA. Trimming shortened V by 4 bases and J by 5 bases, and 9 bases separated the two germline ends. The CDR3 runs to 11 residues. CDR3 region: CSVARGHEQYF. The CDR3 DNA reads as TGCAGCGTTGCCAGGGGCCACGAGCAGTACTTC.

V is TRBV29-1 and J is TRBJ2-7; TRBD1 might be the D (6 bases). Trimming pared 7 bases from V and 4 bases from J, leaving 17 bases between. Germline-derived CDR1 and CDR2 are SQVTM and ANQGSEA. The length of the CDR3 is 13 residues. The CDR3 nucleotides are TGCAGCGCTTCACACCAAGGGGGTTACGAGCAGTACTTC. As protein: CSASHQGGYEQYF.

The genes are TRBV7-6 and TRBJ1-5; TRBD1 is a possible D gene (6 bases). This CDR3 has 15 residues. Trimming removed 5 bases from V and 0 bases from J, with 11 bases in between. CDR1 is SGHVS and CDR2 is FNYEAQ in the germline V gene. CDR3 nucleotides: TGTGCCAGCAGCCGGACAGAAGGTAGCAATCAGCCCCAGCATTTT. Translated: CASSRTEGSNQPQHF.

This chain joins TRBV7-2 and TRBJ2-7; 8 bases align to TRBD1. The J segment lost 4 bases and the V segment lost 4 bases, leaving 6 bases of the junction unmatched. Germline V gene data show CDR1 as SGHTA and CDR2 as FQGNSA. The length of the CDR3 is 14 residues. CDR3 residues: CASSYGQGGYEQYF. CDR3 nucleotide sequence: TGTGCCAGCAGCTATGGACAGGGCGGGTACGAGCAGTACTTC. Together with reference TRBV7-2 and TRBJ2-7, the CDR3 gives the full variable domain: GAGVSQSPSNKVTEKGKDVELRCDPISGHTALYWYRQSLGQGLEFLIYFQGNSAPDKSGLPSDRFSAERTGGSVSTLTIQRTQQEDSAVYLCASSYGQGGYEQYFGPGTRLTVT.

The chain links TRBV6-6 to TRBJ1-1, with 8 bases fitting TRBD1. The germline gives CDR1 MNHNY, CDR2 SVGAGI (reference sequence). With V trimmed by 2 bases and J by 4 bases, 6 bases remained unmatched. The CDR3 length is 15 residues. In DNA form, the CDR3 reads TGTGCCAGCAGTTACGGCGCTACAGGGGGCACTGAAGCTTTCTTT. This gives the protein CASSYGATGGTEAFF.